The 13 T cell receptor beta chains below come from one sample, sequenced in a study of T cell responses to AZD1222 COVID-19 vaccine. Some clones are missing from TCRdb's copy, which holds only in-frame ones; the method was immunoSEQ multiplex PCR. The data show roughly 200,000 clones, just over 90% seen once. This specimen was peripheral blood, taken 28 days after the second dose of the MenACWY control vaccine. The receptors come from an adult who received the MenACWY meningococcal vaccine as a control.

This chain joins TRBV27 and TRBJ2-2; D assignment may be TRBD1 or TRBD2 (5 bases each). This CDR3 spans 14 amino acids. Trimming took 5 bases from V and 8 from J, leaving 15 bases between them. The germline V gene encodes CDR1 MNHEY and CDR2 SMNVEV (reference sequence). CDR3 region: CASSVGTIIGELFF. The CDR3 bases are TGTGCCAGCAGTGTCGGGACCATTATAGGGGAGCTGTTTTTT.

The J gene is TRBJ1-2, the V gene TRBV15; 9 bases fit TRBD1. CDR1 and CDR2 (germline): LNHNV, YYDKDF (reference sequence). The CDR3 sequence is 17 residues long. The ends lost 4 bases at V and 8 bases at J; junction bases unmatched: 17. This CDR3 is CATSKLAVIQGAGGYTF. CDR3 DNA sequence: TGTGCCACCAGCAAACTGGCCGTTATACAGGGGGCAGGAGGCTACACCTTC.

V is TRBV27 and J is TRBJ1-2; 8 bases map to TRBD1. This CDR3 spans 17 amino acids. Germline CDR1 and CDR2: MNHEY and SMNVEV (reference sequence). V lost 4 bases and J lost 7; bases outside the gene matches: 17. The CDR3 region is CASSSTRLHHRGGGYTF. In DNA form, the CDR3 reads TGTGCCAGCAGTTCCACACGCCTTCATCACAGGGGGGGTGGCTACACCTTC.

This clone has only one observation. The V call is TRBV6-5, the J call TRBJ2-7; 7 bases align to TRBD2. Germline-derived CDR1 and CDR2 are MNHEY and SVGAGI. The V segment lost 10 bases and the J segment 5 bases; nucleotides outside the gene matches: 14. The CDR3 length is 14 residues. CDR3 sequence: CAIRPSGSGNEQYF. In DNA, the CDR3 is TGTGCCATCCGCCCCAGCGGAAGCGGGAACGAGCAGTACTTC.

J is TRBJ2-2 and V is TRBV18; 10 bases map to TRBD1. The length of the CDR3 is 16 residues. Trimming took 5 bases from V and 4 from J; bases not matched to a gene: 7. Germline lookup yields CDR1 KGHSH and CDR2 LQKENI. CDR3 DNA: TGTGCCAGCTCAGCTCAGAGACAGGGGGCCACCGGGGAGCTGTTTTTT. Its translation is CASSAQRQGATGELFF.

This chain connects TRBV18 to TRBJ2-6; D possibly uses TRBD1 or TRBD2 (5 bases each). In germline, CDR1 is KGHSH, CDR2 LQKENI. Trimming left V 2 bases short and J 2 bases short, with 7 bases between. This CDR3 has 15 amino acids. The CDR3 nucleotides are TGTGCCAGCTCACCAGAGGGGACTGGGGCCAACGTCCTGACTTTC. It specifies CASSPEGTGANVLTF.

The chain employs TRBV7-8 and TRBJ2-4; D is possibly TRBD1 or TRBD2 (7 bases each). CDR1 SGHVS and CDR2 FQNEAQ come from the germline V gene. The CDR3 extends over 17 amino acids. Trimming stripped 6 bases from V and 8 bases from J, with 26 bases between. The CDR3 DNA sequence: TGTGCCAGCAGTTCTCAGGGGGGGGCGACAGGGAGGTACATTCAGTACTTC. This codes for CASSSQGGATGRYIQYF.

This clone showed up just once. This chain connects TRBV7-6 to TRBJ2-7; TRBD2 matches at 16 bases. The CDR3 has 16 residues. With V trimmed by 5 bases and J by 4 bases, 5 bases remained unmatched. The V gene's germline CDR1 is SGHVS and CDR2 FNYEAQ. This CDR3 reads CASSIGTSGRAYEQYF. The CDR3 DNA reads TGTGCCAGCAGCATCGGGACTAGCGGGAGGGCATACGAGCAGTACTTC.

The chain uses TRBV2 and TRBJ1-2; D is undetermined. Germline lookup yields CDR1 SNHLY and CDR2 FYNNEI. Trimming removed 7 bases from V and 8 bases from J, with 20 bases in between. The CDR3 totals 14 residues. The CDR3 here is CASTEGQSLSGYTF. The CDR3 coding sequence is TGTGCCAGCACCGAAGGGCAGAGTTTGTCGGGCTACACCTTC.

The chain links TRBV9 to TRBJ1-1; no firm D call. The CDR3 has 14 amino acids. V lost 2 bases and J lost 11, with 19 bases in between. The germline CDR1 and CDR2 sequences are SGDLS and YYNGEE. The DNA for the CDR3 is TGTGCCAGCAGCGTCGGACTGGACCTACCCGAGGCTTTCTTT. The encoded protein is CASSVGLDLPEAFF.

This rearrangement joins TRBV27 to TRBJ1-5, with D unresolved. This CDR3 region has 15 residues. Deletions cut 6 bases from V and 0 bases from J, with 12 bases between. Germline-derived CDR1 and CDR2 are MNHEY and SMNVEV (reference sequence). The CDR3 nucleotides are TGTGCCAGCAGAAATGGACCACATAGCAATCAGCCCCAGCATTTT. It is translated as CASRNGPHSNQPQHF.

There are a few counts of this clone. The rearrangement joins TRBV30 to TRBJ2-4; TRBD2 might be the D (5 bases). Germline CDR1 is GTSNPN and CDR2 is SVGIG (reference sequence). V was pared by 3 bases and J by 0 bases, with 18 bases between. CDR3 length equals 17 residues. This CDR3 is CAWSVRGTPGAKNIQYF. CDR3 sequence (DNA): TGTGCCTGGAGCGTACGGGGAACTCCCGGAGCCAAAAACATTCAGTACTTC.

This chain links TRBV30 with TRBJ2-7; D ambiguous. V dropped 4 bases and J dropped 6 bases, with 19 bases sitting between them. Germline-derived CDR1 and CDR2 are GTSNPN and SVGIG (reference sequence). The CDR3 length is 14 residues. CDR3 loop: CAWTPTISRTEQYF. The CDR3 DNA reads TGTGCCTGGACCCCGACAATTAGTCGGACCGAGCAGTACTTC.